This paragraph covers one T cell receptor beta chain sequence. Its antigen is unknown. Some clones are missing from TCRdb's copy, which holds only in-frame ones; the method was immunoSEQ multiplex PCR. The repertoire holds 60,000 or so clones, 90% seen once, with roughly a tenth in the top ten. These data are taken from a study of PD-1 blockade in classical Hodgkin lymphoma. Study overall: Intravenous delivery of nivolumab at 3 mg/kg to patients occurred every 2 weeks. Study-wide findings and caveats: Reports described newly diagnosed patients as having lower baseline TCR diversity than healthy donors. Complete responders had baseline diversity similar to newly diagnosed patients.

Every single patient, without exception, relapsed after autologous stem cell transplantation, and brentuximab vedotin exposure varied. The receptor comes from a human donor with classical Hodgkin lymphoma. The material was peripheral blood mononuclear cells (PBMCs), obtained at baseline.

The CDR3 DNA reads as TGTGCCAGCAGTTACGGGACAGGTGGAAACACCATATATTTT. Amino acids: CASSYGTGGNTIYF. V is TRBV6-6 and J is TRBJ1-3, with TRBD1 matching 8 bases. This CDR3 has 14 amino acids. Germline V gene lookup returns CDR1 MNHNY and CDR2 SVGAGI (reference sequence). Losses at the gene ends were 2 bases for V and 3 bases for J; bases not matched to a gene: 0.